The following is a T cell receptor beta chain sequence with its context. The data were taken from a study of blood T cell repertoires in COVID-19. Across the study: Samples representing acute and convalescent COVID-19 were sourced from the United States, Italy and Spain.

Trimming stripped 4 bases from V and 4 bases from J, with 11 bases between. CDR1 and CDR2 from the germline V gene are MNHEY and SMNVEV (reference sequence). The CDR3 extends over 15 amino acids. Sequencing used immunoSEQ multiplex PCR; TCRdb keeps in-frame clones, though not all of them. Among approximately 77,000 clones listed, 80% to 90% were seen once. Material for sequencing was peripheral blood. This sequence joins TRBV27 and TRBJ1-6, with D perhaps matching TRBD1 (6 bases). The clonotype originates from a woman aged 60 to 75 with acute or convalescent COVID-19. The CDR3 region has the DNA TGTGCCAGCAGTTCCGGACAGCTTTATAATTCACCCCTCCACTTT. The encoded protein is CASSSGQLYNSPLHF.